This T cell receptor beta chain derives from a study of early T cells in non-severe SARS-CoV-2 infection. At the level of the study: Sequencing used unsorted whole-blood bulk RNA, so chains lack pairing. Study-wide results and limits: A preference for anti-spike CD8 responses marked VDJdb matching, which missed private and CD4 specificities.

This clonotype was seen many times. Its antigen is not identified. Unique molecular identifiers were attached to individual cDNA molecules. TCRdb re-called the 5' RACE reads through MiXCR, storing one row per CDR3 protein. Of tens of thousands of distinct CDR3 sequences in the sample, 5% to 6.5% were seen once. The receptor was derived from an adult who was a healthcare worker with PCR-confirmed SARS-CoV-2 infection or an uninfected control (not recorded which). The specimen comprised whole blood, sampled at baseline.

In DNA form, the CDR3 reads TGTGCCAGCAGCCCCATGGCCGCCTCCTACGAGCAGTACTTC. It translates to CASSPMAASYEQYF. V usage is TRBV13 and J usage is TRBJ2-7; D gene ambiguous. V gave up 5 bases and J gave up 0 bases, with 11 bases separating them. The length of the CDR3 is 14 residues. Germline V gives CDR1 PRHDT, CDR2 FYEKMQ (reference sequence).